This TCR beta chain was identified during a study of CD8 T cells in ankylosing spondylitis. Germline V gene lookup returns CDR1 SGHTA and CDR2 FQGNSA. The CDR3 sequence is 19 residues long. Trimming stripped 2 bases from V and 4 bases from J, with 26 bases between. This clonotype was counted between two and nine times. One entry per CDR3 protein, called by TCRdb with MiXCR from the 5' RACE reads. The top ten clones hold around a third of a sample with under 300,000 distinct CDR3 sequences, 15% to 20% of them seen once. The gene calls are TRBV7-2 and TRBJ1-2; D might be TRBD1 (6 bases). The sequenced sample consisted of blood, either unsorted or a sorted T cell fraction (not recorded which). This receptor was identified in a male donor with ankylosing spondylitis or in good health (not recorded which). The CDR3 bases are TGTGCCAGCAGCTTAACGGACGAGACAGGACCCTCCGGAGGCTATGGCTACACCTTC. As protein: CASSLTDETGPSGGYGYTF.